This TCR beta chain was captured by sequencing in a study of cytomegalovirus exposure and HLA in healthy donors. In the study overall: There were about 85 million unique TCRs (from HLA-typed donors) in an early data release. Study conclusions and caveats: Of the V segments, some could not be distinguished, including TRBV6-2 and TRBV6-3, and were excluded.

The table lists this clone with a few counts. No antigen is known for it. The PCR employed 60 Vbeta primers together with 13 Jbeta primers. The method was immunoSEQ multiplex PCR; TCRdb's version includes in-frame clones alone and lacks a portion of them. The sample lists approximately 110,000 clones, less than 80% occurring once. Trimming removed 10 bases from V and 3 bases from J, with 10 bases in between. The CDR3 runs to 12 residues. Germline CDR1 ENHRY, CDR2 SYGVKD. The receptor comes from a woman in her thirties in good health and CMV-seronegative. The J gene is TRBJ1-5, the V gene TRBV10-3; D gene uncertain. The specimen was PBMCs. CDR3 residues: CATGVDNQPQHF. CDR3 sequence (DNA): TGTGCCACCGGGGTAGACAATCAGCCCCAGCATTTT.